This T cell receptor (beta chain) was recovered during a study of blood T cell repertoires in COVID-19. Study background: Sites in the United States, Italy and Spain provided acute and convalescent COVID-19 samples. PBMCs, B-cell-depleted T cells, or T cells were the source of the cDNA or gDNA that made up the material.

The CDR3 is made up of 13 amino acids. V dropped 6 bases and J dropped 7 bases, with 12 bases sitting between them. How the authors handled the data: The authors estimated nucleated cell counts from reference gene primer amplification. The table came from immunoSEQ multiplex PCR; TCRdb's copy has only in-frame clones and leaves some out. Clonal size and the V and J genes are those of that table, whereas D and trimming came from the DNA. The sample lists 540,000 or so clones, 85% to 90% seen once, with around 8% in the top ten. Patients in Seattle were enrolled during active infection, then followed longitudinally.

This receptor was obtained from a woman in her forties or fifties with COVID-19, enrolled during active disease. This chain connects TRBV12-3 or TRBV12-4 to TRBJ2-2; maybe TRBD2 (5 bases). Sequencing input: peripheral blood. The CDR3 loop reads CASRTTPSGELFF. CDR3 nucleotide sequence: TGTGCCAGCAGGACTACACCAAGCGGGGAGCTGTTTTTT.